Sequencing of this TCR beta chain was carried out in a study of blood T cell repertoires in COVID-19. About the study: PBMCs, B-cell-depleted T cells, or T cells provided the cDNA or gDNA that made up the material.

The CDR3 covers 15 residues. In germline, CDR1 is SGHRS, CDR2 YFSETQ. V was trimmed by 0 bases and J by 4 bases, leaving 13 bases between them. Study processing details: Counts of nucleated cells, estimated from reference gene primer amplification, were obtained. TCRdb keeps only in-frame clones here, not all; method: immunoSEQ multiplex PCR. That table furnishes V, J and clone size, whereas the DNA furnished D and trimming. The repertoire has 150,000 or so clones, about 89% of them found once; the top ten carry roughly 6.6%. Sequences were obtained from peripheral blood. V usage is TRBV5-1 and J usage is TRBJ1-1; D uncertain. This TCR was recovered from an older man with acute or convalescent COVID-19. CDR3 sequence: CASSLGASGGTEAFF. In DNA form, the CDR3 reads TGCGCCAGCAGCTTGGGTGCCTCAGGTGGCACTGAAGCTTTCTTT.